This T cell receptor beta chain was sequenced for a study of blood T cell repertoires in COVID-19 (dated by TCRdb to 2020 to 2022). Turning to the overall study: Samples from collaborators originated in the United States, Italy and Spain and spanned both the acute and convalescent phases of COVID-19. The prospective study material was composed of cDNA or gDNA derived from T cells, B-cell-depleted T cells, or PBMCs. The dataset comprised deeply sampled blood TCRbeta repertoires from subjects exposed to, actively infected with, or recovered from COVID-19. A freely available public database, intended as a resource for researchers studying the immune response to SARS-CoV-2, is where the repertoires were released. Samples came from the ongoing ImmuneRACE study (first 160 participants) plus 1,254 subjects from 6 global collaborators. Nearly every sample came with metadata listing a de-identified subject ID, COVID-19 status, age in years and sex. Where HLA class I and class II types were available, the types were taken from metadata supplied by the sample provider, not from assay-based typing. Results and caveats for the whole study, not just this receptor: The quantity of clinical and demographic metadata differed by source and by participant and was supplied without curation.

TCRbeta CDR3 regions were amplified from genomic DNA using the immunoSEQ Assay, a bias-controlled multiplex PCR. For the original study's pipeline: Within the assay, amplification of reference gene primers was used to estimate how many nucleated cells each sample contained. Sequence reads were collapsed and filtered to measure the absolute abundance of every unique TCRbeta CDR3 rearrangement. For each sample, productive Simpson clonality was calculated as the square root of Simpson's diversity index across productive rearrangements. TCRdb provides this immuneACCESS table in a form limited to in-frame rearrangements. Some clones are lacking; in checked studies, under half of them reflect an unresolved V gene, and why the rest are absent is not known. That table is the source of V, J and clone size, and D and trimming were worked out from the DNA. This sample gives under 250,000 clones in total; roughly 91% of them show up just once. The ten top clones hold around 4% of the sample.

CDR1 and CDR2 were assigned from the germline V gene as SGDLS and YYNGEE. Inclusive of the bounding cysteine and phenylalanine, the CDR3 is 14 residues long. Only CDR3 DNA is held: 42 bases, read in frame from base 1. V is shortened by 1 base, J by 4 bases, and the region joining them spans 9 bases. Participants in the prospective study were aged about 18 to 95 years, lived in 20 to 30 United States geographic areas, and enrolled through a virtual design. To assign participants to cohorts, the prospective study relied on clinical history that participants themselves reported in a screening survey and a study questionnaire. Each participant in the prospective study had whole blood, serum and a nasopharyngeal or oropharyngeal swab collected by mobile phlebotomists. Over a 2-month period, participants in the prospective study had the option of providing additional blood draws and questionnaires. Blood samples from the prospective study were shipped frozen or at room temperature prior to DNA extraction.

With regard to this clone: It lacks a known antigen. Within one base of it there is no much larger clone, and no base qualities were kept.

Source material: PBMCs or T cells enriched from blood (not recorded which). The TCR comes from a woman between 25 and 40 years old with acute COVID-19. The V and J segments used are TRBV9 and TRBJ1-5; the D gene identity is not certain. Read as DNA, the sequence is TGTGCCAGCAGCGTAAAGCGAGCGAATCAGCCCCAGCATTTT. The resulting protein is CASSVKRANQPQHF.